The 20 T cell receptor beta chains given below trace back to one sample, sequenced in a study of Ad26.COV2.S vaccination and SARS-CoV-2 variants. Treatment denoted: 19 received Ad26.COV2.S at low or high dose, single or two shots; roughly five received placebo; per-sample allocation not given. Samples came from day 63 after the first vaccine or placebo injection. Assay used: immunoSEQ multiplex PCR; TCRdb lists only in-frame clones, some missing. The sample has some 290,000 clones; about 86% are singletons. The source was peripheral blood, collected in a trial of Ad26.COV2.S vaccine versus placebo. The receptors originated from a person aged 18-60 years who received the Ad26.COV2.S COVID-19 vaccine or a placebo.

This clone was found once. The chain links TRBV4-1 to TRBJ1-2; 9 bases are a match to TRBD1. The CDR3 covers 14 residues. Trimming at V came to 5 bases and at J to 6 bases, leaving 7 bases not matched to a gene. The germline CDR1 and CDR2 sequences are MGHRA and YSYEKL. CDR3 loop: CASSNSQGAHGYTF. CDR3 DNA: TGCGCCAGCAGCAACTCACAGGGGGCTCATGGCTACACCTTC.

The CDR3 DNA sequence: TGTGCCAGCTACCGCGCCCTCTCCTACAATGAGCAGTTCTTC. This gives the protein CASYRALSYNEQFF. The chain is built from TRBV2 and TRBJ2-1; D uncertain. The V end lost 8 bases, the J end lost 0 bases, and 11 bases lay between the germline ends. The CDR3 is made up of 14 amino acids. Looked up from germline, CDR1 is SNHLY and CDR2 is FYNNEI.

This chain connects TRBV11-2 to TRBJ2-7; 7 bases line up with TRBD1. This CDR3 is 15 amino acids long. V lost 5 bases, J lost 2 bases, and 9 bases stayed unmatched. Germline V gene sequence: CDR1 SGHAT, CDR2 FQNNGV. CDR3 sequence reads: CASSDRQGGPYEQYF. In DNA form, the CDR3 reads TGTGCCAGCAGCGATAGACAGGGTGGCCCCTACGAGCAGTACTTC.

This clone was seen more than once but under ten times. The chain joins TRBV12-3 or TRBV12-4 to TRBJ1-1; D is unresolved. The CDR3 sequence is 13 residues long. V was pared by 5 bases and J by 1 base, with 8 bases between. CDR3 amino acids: CASSATENTEAFF. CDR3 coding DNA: TGTGCCAGCAGTGCCACAGAGAACACTGAAGCTTTCTTT.

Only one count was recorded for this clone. The CDR3 DNA follows: TGTGCCAGCGCTGCAGGTCACCCACAAGAGACCCAGTACTTC. Amino acid sequence: CASAAGHPQETQYF. This sequence joins TRBV9 and TRBJ2-5, with no clear D. V lost 7 bases, J lost 2 bases, and 15 bases lay in between. From germline, CDR1 is SGDLS and CDR2 YYNGEE. This CDR3 has 14 residues.

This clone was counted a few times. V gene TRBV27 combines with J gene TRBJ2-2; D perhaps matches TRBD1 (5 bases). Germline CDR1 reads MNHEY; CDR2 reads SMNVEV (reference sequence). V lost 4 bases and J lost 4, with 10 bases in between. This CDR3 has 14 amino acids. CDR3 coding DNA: TGTGCCAGCAGTTCCAGGGTGGCCACCGGGGAGCTGTTTTTT. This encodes CASSSRVATGELFF.

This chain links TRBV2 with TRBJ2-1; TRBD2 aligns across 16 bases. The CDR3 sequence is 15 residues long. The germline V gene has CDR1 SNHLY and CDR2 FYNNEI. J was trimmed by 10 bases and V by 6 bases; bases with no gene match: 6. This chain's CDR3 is CASSPTGLAGGEQFF. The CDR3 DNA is TGTGCCAGCAGCCCTACGGGACTAGCGGGGGGGGAGCAGTTCTTC.

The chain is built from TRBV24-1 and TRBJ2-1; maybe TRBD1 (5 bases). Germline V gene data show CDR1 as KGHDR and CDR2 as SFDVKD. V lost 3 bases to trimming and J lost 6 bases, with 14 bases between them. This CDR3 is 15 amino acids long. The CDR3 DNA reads TGTGCCACCAGTGATCCACGACCAGGGATCAATGAGCAGTTCTTC. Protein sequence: CATSDPRPGINEQFF.

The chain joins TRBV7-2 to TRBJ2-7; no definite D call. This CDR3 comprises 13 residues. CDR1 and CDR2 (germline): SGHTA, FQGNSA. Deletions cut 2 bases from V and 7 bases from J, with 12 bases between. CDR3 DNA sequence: TGTGCCAGCAGCTTAACCAGATTGGATGAGCAGTACTTC. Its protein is CASSLTRLDEQYF.

The CDR3 DNA sequence: TGTGCCAGCAGCTTTTCGGACACTGAAGCTTTCTTT. It codes for CASSFSDTEAFF. This rearrangement joins TRBV5-6 to TRBJ1-1; no clear D gene. From germline, CDR1 is SGHDT and CDR2 YYEEEE. The CDR3 spans 12 residues. Trimming stripped 2 bases from V and 3 bases from J, with 5 bases between.

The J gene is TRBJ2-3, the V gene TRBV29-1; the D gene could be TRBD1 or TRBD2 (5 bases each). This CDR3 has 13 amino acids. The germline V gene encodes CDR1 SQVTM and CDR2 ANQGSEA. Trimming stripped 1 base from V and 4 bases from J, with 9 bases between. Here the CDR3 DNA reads TGCAGCGTTGAAGGGCCGGGACCAGATACGCAGTATTTT. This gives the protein CSVEGPGPDTQYF.

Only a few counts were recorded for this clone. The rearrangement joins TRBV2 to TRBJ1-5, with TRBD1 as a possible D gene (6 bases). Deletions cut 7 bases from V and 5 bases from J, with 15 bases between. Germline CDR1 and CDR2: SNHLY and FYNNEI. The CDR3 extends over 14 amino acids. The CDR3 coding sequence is TGTGCCAGCACCGAAGGGGGTCGGGATCAGCCCCAGCATTTT. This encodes CASTEGGRDQPQHF.

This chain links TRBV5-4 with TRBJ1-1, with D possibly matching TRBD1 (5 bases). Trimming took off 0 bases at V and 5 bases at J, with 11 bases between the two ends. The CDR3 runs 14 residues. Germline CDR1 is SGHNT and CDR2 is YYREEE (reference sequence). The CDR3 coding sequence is TGTGCCAGCAGCTTGGGAGGGGCGGGTACTGAAGCTTTCTTT. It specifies CASSLGGAGTEAFF.

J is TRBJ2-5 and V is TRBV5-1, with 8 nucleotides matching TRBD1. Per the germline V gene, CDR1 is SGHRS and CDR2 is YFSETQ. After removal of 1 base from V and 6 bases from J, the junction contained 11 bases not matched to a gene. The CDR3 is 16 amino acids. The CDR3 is CASSLTHRTGSKTQYF. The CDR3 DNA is TGCGCCAGCAGCTTGACCCATCGGACAGGGAGTAAGACCCAGTACTTC.

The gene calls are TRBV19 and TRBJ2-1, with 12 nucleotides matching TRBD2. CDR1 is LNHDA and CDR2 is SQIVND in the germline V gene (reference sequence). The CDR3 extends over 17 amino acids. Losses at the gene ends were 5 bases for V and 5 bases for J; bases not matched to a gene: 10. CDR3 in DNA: TGTGCCAGTAGTCCCCATCCCCGACTAGCGGGGGACAATGAGCAGTTCTTC. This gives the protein CASSPHPRLAGDNEQFF.

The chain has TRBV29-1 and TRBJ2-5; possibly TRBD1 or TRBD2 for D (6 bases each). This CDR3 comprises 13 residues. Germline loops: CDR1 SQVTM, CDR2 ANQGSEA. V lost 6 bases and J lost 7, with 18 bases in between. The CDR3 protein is CSVQAGRGGTQYF. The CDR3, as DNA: TGCAGCGTCCAAGCGGGTAGAGGGGGGACCCAGTACTTC.

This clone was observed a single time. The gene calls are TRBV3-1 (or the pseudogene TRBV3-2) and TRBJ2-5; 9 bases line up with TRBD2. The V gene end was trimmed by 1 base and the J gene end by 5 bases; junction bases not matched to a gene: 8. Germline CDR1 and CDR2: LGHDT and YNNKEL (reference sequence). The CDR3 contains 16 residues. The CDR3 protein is CASSQALAGSIETQYF. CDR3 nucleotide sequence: TGTGCCAGCAGCCAAGCCCTAGCGGGGTCTATTGAGACCCAGTACTTC.

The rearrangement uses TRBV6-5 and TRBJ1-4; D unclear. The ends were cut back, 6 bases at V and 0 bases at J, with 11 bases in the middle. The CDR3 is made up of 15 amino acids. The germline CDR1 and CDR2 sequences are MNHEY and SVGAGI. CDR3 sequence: CASRFHSATNEKLFF. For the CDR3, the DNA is TGTGCCAGCAGGTTCCATAGCGCAACTAATGAAAAACTGTTTTTT.

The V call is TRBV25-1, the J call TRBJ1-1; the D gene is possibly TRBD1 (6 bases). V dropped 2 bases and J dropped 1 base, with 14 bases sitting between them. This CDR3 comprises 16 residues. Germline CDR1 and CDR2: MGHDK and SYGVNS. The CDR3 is CASSERTGSANTEAFF. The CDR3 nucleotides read TGTGCCAGCAGTGAACGAACAGGGTCCGCGAACACTGAAGCTTTCTTT.

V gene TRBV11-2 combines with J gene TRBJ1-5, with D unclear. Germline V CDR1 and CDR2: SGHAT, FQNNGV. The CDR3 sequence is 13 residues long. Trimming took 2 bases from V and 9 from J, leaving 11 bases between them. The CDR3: CASSLQLGPPQHF. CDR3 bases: TGTGCCAGCAGCTTACAATTAGGACCGCCCCAGCATTTT.